What follows are 26 T cell receptor beta chains derived from one specimen sequenced in a study of CD8+CD57+ T cells in acquired aplastic anemia. Genomic DNA templated the TCR beta VDJ and CDR3 profiling. MiXCR, run by TCRdb on the reads, gives a single entry per CDR3 protein. The sample includes 100,000 to 150,000 distinct CDR3 sequences, 41% seen only once; the top ten take more than 7%. The material sequenced was sorted CD4+, CD8+, or CD8+CD57+ T cells (not recorded which) from PBMCs. These receptors were taken from a human donor in good health, serving as a control.

This clonotype has at least ten counts. This chain joins TRBV2 and TRBJ1-4; no definite D call. This CDR3 contains 12 residues. The ends were cut back, 6 bases at V and 3 bases at J, with 5 bases in the middle. Per the germline V gene, CDR1 is SNHLY and CDR2 is FYNNEI. CDR3 residues: CASRAANEKLFF. DNA of the CDR3: TGTGCCAGCAGGGCAGCTAATGAAAAACTGTTTTTT.

Points on this clonotype: A much more abundant neighbour one base away suggests this may be a read error. This rearrangement joins TRBV29-1 to TRBJ1-1; possible D gene TRBD1, 5 bases. This CDR3 has 13 amino acids. Between the trimmed V and J ends, which lost 4 bases and 6 bases, there was a span of 15 bases. Germline lookup yields CDR1 SQVTM and CDR2 ANQGSEA. The CDR3 nucleotides read TGCAGCGTTGGGCGGTCGGGGGGTGCTGAAGCTTTCTTT. Amino acids: CSVGRSGGAEAFF.

The J gene is TRBJ1-1, the V gene TRBV2; D unclear. From germline, CDR1 is SNHLY and CDR2 FYNNEI. With 6 bases removed from V and 1 base from J, the gap between germline ends came to 12 bases. The CDR3 loop spans 14 amino acids. The CDR3 loop reads CASRQWGPNTEAFF. The CDR3 nucleotides read TGTGCCAGCAGACAGTGGGGTCCGAACACTGAAGCTTTCTTT.

This clonotype occurred many times. V usage is TRBV6-1 and J usage is TRBJ1-2, with TRBD1 matching over 10 bases. Unmatched junction bases numbered 7, after V lost 5 bases and J lost 7 bases. Germline assignment: CDR1 MNHNS and CDR2 SASEGT. The CDR3 has 14 residues. Here the CDR3 reads CASSKEGQGSGYTF. The CDR3 region has the DNA TGTGCCAGCAGTAAAGAGGGACAGGGGAGTGGCTACACCTTC.

This clonotype was detected ten times or more. At one of its ends the junction is not consistent with the germline gene, which may arise from a read error. The CDR3 coding sequence is TGTGCCAGCAATTTACATTCTCTTGGGACAGGGGAGAAGACACCCCTCCACTTT. It codes for CASNLHSLGTGEKTPLHF. The chain recombines TRBV27 with TRBJ1-6; TRBD1 aligns across 10 bases. Germline assignment: CDR1 MNHEY and CDR2 SMNVEV (reference sequence). The CDR3 consists of 18 residues.

Many counts were recorded for this clonotype. This sequence joins TRBV20-1 and TRBJ1-3, with 7 bases identical to TRBD1. The length of the CDR3 is 15 residues. V lost 2 bases to trimming and J lost 2 bases; unmatched junction nucleotides: 6. Germline CDR1 and CDR2: DFQATT and SNEGSKA (reference sequence). In nucleotides, the CDR3 is TGCAGTGCTAGACCTCCAGGGACAGCTGGAAACACCATATATTTT. It is translated as CSARPPGTAGNTIYF.

V gene TRBV11-2 combines with J gene TRBJ2-7; 7 bases agree with TRBD1. Germline loops: CDR1 SGHAT, CDR2 FQNNGV. Trimming at V came to 4 bases and at J to 2 bases, leaving 5 bases not matched to a gene. The length of the CDR3 is 14 residues. The CDR3 region is CASSSDRAAYEQYF. As DNA, the CDR3 is TGTGCCAGCAGCTCAGACAGGGCAGCCTACGAGCAGTACTTC.

This sequence joins TRBV4-3 and TRBJ2-7; D is possibly TRBD2 (6 bases). This CDR3 comprises 15 residues. Germline CDR1 is LGHNA and CDR2 is YSLEER. V gave up 3 bases and J gave up 3 bases, with 15 bases separating them. The CDR3 DNA reads TGCGCCAGCAGCCACCATCGACAGACTAGCTACGAGCAGTACTTC. As protein: CASSHHRQTSYEQYF.

This clonotype was recorded many times. The CDR3 nucleotides are TGTGCCAGCAGTTACTCAGGGGCTGGAAACACCATATATTTT. Its protein product is CASSYSGAGNTIYF. The gene calls are TRBV6-5 and TRBJ1-3; TRBD1 is a possible D gene (5 bases). The CDR3 sequence is 14 residues long. V lost 0 bases, J lost 2 bases, and 5 bases lay in between. Looked up from germline, CDR1 is MNHEY and CDR2 is SVGAGI.

This clonotype appeared a few times. The chain links TRBV4-1 to TRBJ2-5; 10 nucleotides line up with TRBD2. Germline CDR1 MGHRA, CDR2 YSYEKL. The CDR3 length is 19 residues. V trimming: 0 bases; J trimming: 5 bases; junction bases outside the gene matches: 15. Here the CDR3 reads CASSQEIGGLAGAGETQYF. In DNA, the CDR3 is TGCGCCAGCAGCCAAGAGATTGGGGGCCTAGCGGGAGCGGGGGAGACCCAGTACTTC.

V is TRBV7-6 and J is TRBJ2-3; maybe TRBD1 (5 bases). V lost 0 bases to trimming and J lost 4 bases, with 14 bases between them. This CDR3 is 16 amino acids long. CDR1 and CDR2 (germline): SGHVS, FNYEAQ. DNA of the CDR3: TGTGCCAGCAGCTTAGCGTATTCAGGGTGGGCAGATACGCAGTATTTT. This gives the protein CASSLAYSGWADTQYF.

The V call is TRBV10-2, the J call TRBJ1-6; 7 bases are a match to TRBD1. The CDR3 has 12 amino acids. The V and J ends lost 3 bases and 16 bases, in that order; junction bases with no gene match: 6. Germline CDR1 reads WSHSY; CDR2 reads SAAADI. The DNA for the CDR3 is TGCGCCAGCAGTGACGAGGGGGCTTTTCTCCACTTT. Its protein product is CASSDEGAFLHF.

The gene calls are TRBV2 and TRBJ2-3, with D perhaps matching TRBD1 (6 bases). Trimming took 2 bases from V and 6 from J, leaving 6 bases between them. The germline V gene encodes CDR1 SNHLY and CDR2 FYNNEI. The CDR3 sequence is 12 residues long. CDR3 in DNA: TGTGCCAGCAGTGAAACAGGGGATACGCAGTATTTT. It codes for CASSETGDTQYF.

This chain joins TRBV25-1 and TRBJ2-7, with TRBD2 matching 7 bases. The CDR3 consists of 14 residues. Germline CDR1 and CDR2: MGHDK and SYGVNS. The V gene end was trimmed by 6 bases and the J gene end by 4 bases; junction bases not matched to a gene: 9. For the CDR3, the DNA is TGTGCCAGCAGCGACCGTGGGGGGGAATACGAGCAGTACTTC. Protein sequence: CASSDRGGEYEQYF.

The chain is built from TRBV30 and TRBJ2-7; either TRBD1 or TRBD2 may fit D (6 bases each). The V gene's germline CDR1 is GTSNPN and CDR2 SVGIG (reference sequence). The CDR3 sequence is 14 residues long. The V end lost 4 bases, the J end lost 2 bases, and 15 bases lay between the germline ends. Here the CDR3 DNA reads TGTGCCTGGAACCATTGGGGGGCCACCTACGAGCAGTACTTC. Encoded protein: CAWNHWGATYEQYF. Together with reference TRBV30 and TRBJ2-7, the CDR3 gives the full variable domain: SQTIHQWPATLVQPVGSPLSLECTVEGTSNPNLYWYRQAAGRGLQLLFYSVGIGQISSEVPQNLSASRPQDRQFILSSKKLLLSDSGFYLCAWNHWGATYEQYFGPGTRLTVT.

J is TRBJ1-2 and V is TRBV7-2, with D maybe TRBD1 (5 bases). CDR1 and CDR2 (germline): SGHTA, FQGNSA. This CDR3 spans 13 amino acids. V lost 10 bases and J 4 bases, leaving 16 bases between the germline ends. CDR3 DNA: TGTGCCATCGACCGGTGGGGCGGCTATGGCTACACCTTC. Its protein is CAIDRWGGYGYTF.

This clonotype has at least ten counts. The rearrangement uses TRBV24-1 and TRBJ2-7, with TRBD1 matching over 11 bases. The CDR3 is 13 amino acids. Per the germline V gene, CDR1 is KGHDR and CDR2 is SFDVKD. V was clipped by 7 bases and J by 6 bases; unmatched bases: 4. CDR3 sequence: CATSPGQGGEQYF. DNA of the CDR3: TGTGCCACCAGCCCGGGACAGGGGGGCGAGCAGTACTTC.

Note on this clonotype: This likely comes from a read error, as the CDR3 has no conserved phenylalanine or tryptophan at its end. The DNA is left out, because the CDR3 cannot be placed on it with certainty; the CDR3 is given as TCRdb lists it. The chain recombines TRBV19 with TRBJ1-6; TRBD1 is the table's D call, not checked against the DNA. The V gene's germline CDR1 is LNHDA and CDR2 SQIVND (reference sequence). Inclusive of both ends, the CDR3 amounts to 8 amino acids. CDR3 in amino acids: CASSINRG.

This clonotype was counted many times. V gene TRBV2 combines with J gene TRBJ1-2, with TRBD1 matching over 7 bases. Germline V gene sequence: CDR1 SNHLY, CDR2 FYNNEI. V shed 9 bases, J shed 1 base, and the junction held 8 bases outside the gene matches. The CDR3 length is 14 residues. The CDR3 DNA follows: TGTGCCAGGACCGGGACAGAAAGTAACTATGGCTACACCTTC. Translating it yields CARTGTESNYGYTF.

V and J are TRBV30 and TRBJ2-3; D not resolved. The J call may be in error: the DNA end matches TRBJ1-5 better. Germline lookup yields CDR1 GTSNPN and CDR2 SVGIG (reference sequence). This CDR3 contains 13 residues. CDR3 sequence: CACIMRSTDTQHF. CDR3 DNA: TGTGCCTGTATAATGCGAAGCACAGATACGCAGCATTTT.

This clonotype came up many times. The V gene is TRBV6-1, the J gene TRBJ1-5; 7 positions agree with TRBD1. J lost 6 bases, V lost 6 bases, and 11 bases had no gene match. The CDR3 consists of 15 residues. Germline CDR1 is MNHNS and CDR2 is SASEGT. The CDR3 nucleotides are TGTGCCAGCAGACCCGACGACAGGGTGCCTCAGCCCCAGCATTTT. It is translated as CASRPDDRVPQPQHF.

This rearrangement joins TRBV2 to TRBJ1-1; unclear D gene. Per germline, CDR1 SNHLY and CDR2 FYNNEI. The CDR3 has 13 residues. The germline V and J ends were trimmed by 6 bases and 2 bases, with 10 bases remaining between them. CDR3 region: CASSVEGNTEAFF. CDR3 bases: TGTGCCAGCAGCGTAGAGGGAAACACTGAAGCTTTCTTT.

This clonotype was picked up many times. In DNA form, the CDR3 reads TGCAGTGCTAGATTAGCAGGGGGCTCGTTTAGGGAGACCCAGTACTTC. It is translated as CSARLAGGSFRETQYF. The rearrangement links TRBV20-1 to TRBJ2-5; 8 positions agree with TRBD1. The germline CDR1 and CDR2 sequences are DFQATT and SNEGSKA (reference sequence). Trimming removed 2 bases from V and 5 bases from J; junction bases left unmatched: 13. CDR3 size: 16 residues.

On this clonotype: A much larger clone differs from this one at a single base, so this may be a read error. The chain employs TRBV5-1 and TRBJ1-1; 7 bases line up with TRBD1. The length of the CDR3 is 15 residues. The germline gives CDR1 SGHRS, CDR2 YFSETQ. The DNA for the CDR3 is TGCGCCAGCAGCCCTAACGGACAGGTTCCCACTGAAGCTCTCTTT. Protein product: CASSPNGQVPTEALF.

This clonotype came up many times. The genes are TRBV20-1 and TRBJ2-1, with 9 positions matching TRBD1. The CDR3 contains 16 residues. Germline V CDR1 and CDR2: DFQATT, SNEGSKA (reference sequence). V shed 0 bases and J 7 bases; nucleotides not matched to a gene: 10. CDR3 nucleotides: TGCAGTGCTAGAGATGAAGTGACAGGGGGTTTGAATGAGCAGTTCTTC. This sequence encodes CSARDEVTGGLNEQFF.

The rearrangement joins TRBV20-1 to TRBJ2-3; 10 bases match TRBD2. Losses at the gene ends were 6 bases for V and 5 bases for J; bases not matched to a gene: 5. The germline V gene encodes CDR1 DFQATT and CDR2 SNEGSKA (reference sequence). The CDR3 spans 13 residues. CDR3 sequence: CSADRTSGDTQYF. CDR3 coding DNA: TGCAGTGCGGATCGGACTAGCGGAGATACGCAGTATTTT.